The next 16 T cell receptor beta chains were all read from a single sample in a study of blood T cell repertoires in COVID-19. Libraries were prepared by immunoSEQ multiplex PCR; TCRdb keeps only in-frame clonotypes and omits some of them. The table records a few hundred thousand clones, roughly 89% of them present only once. The sample was PBMCs or T cells enriched from blood (not recorded which). These receptors were taken from a man aged 30 to 45 who had been exposed to COVID-19.

The rearrangement joins TRBV19 to TRBJ1-2; 8 nucleotides match TRBD1. This CDR3 comprises 15 residues. The germline V gene encodes CDR1 LNHDA and CDR2 SQIVND (reference sequence). V gave up 3 bases and J gave up 3 bases; unmatched junction bases: 6. The CDR3 sequence: CASSMWTGYDYGYTF. As DNA, the CDR3 is TGTGCCAGTAGTATGTGGACAGGGTATGACTATGGCTACACCTTC.

The rearrangement joins TRBV5-6 to TRBJ2-1; a possible D gene is TRBD1 (6 bases). The CDR3 extends over 14 amino acids. Germline-derived CDR1 and CDR2 are SGHDT and YYEEEE. Trimming cost V 1 base and J 5 bases, with 10 bases left between them. The CDR3 region is CASSLQGSDNEQFF. CDR3 nucleotide sequence: TGTGCCAGCAGCTTGCAGGGGAGTGACAATGAGCAGTTCTTC.

DNA for the CDR3: TGTGCCAGCAGTGAAGGGGGGGGCCGCGGGCTAGCGGGTGCCCACGAGCAGTACTTC. Amino acids: CASSEGGGRGLAGAHEQYF. This chain uses TRBV6-1 with TRBJ2-7, with 8 bases that match TRBD2. The germline CDR1 and CDR2 sequences are MNHNS and SASEGT. CDR3 length: 19 amino acids. V lost 1 base and J lost 5; bases outside the gene matches: 19.

The V call is TRBV10-3, the J call TRBJ2-3; possibly TRBD1 for D (6 bases). CDR1 ENHRY and CDR2 SYGVKD come from the germline V gene. This CDR3 has 13 residues. The V and J ends lost 3 bases and 3 bases respectively, with 7 bases between them. CDR3 loop: CAISEGGTDTQYF. The DNA of the CDR3 is TGTGCCATCAGTGAAGGGGGTACAGATACGCAGTATTTT.

The rearrangement links TRBV18 to TRBJ1-1; D is possibly TRBD1 (5 bases). Germline loops: CDR1 KGHSH, CDR2 LQKENI. This CDR3 is 15 amino acids long. V dropped 1 base and J dropped 4 bases, with 13 bases sitting between them. The CDR3 loop is CASSPQGVTSTEAFF. The DNA of the CDR3 is TGTGCCAGCTCACCACAAGGGGTAACGAGCACTGAAGCTTTCTTT.

The genes are TRBV27 and TRBJ2-3; 9 bases are shared with TRBD2. Germline CDR1 MNHEY, CDR2 SMNVEV (reference sequence). CDR3 size: 16 residues. V shed 0 bases and J 0 bases; nucleotides not matched to a gene: 1. This CDR3 is CASSLSAGGSTDTQYF. In DNA, the CDR3 is TGTGCCAGCAGTTTATCAGCGGGGGGTAGCACAGATACGCAGTATTTT.

The chain has TRBV18 and TRBJ1-3; D may be TRBD1 (6 bases). Trimming removed 0 bases at V and 0 bases at J, with 15 bases between. Per the germline V gene, CDR1 is KGHSH and CDR2 is LQKENI. The CDR3 length is 18 residues. The CDR3 region is CASSPPNAGASSGNTIYF. CDR3 coding DNA: TGTGCCAGCTCACCACCGAACGCAGGGGCTAGCTCTGGAAACACCATATATTTT.

The V call is TRBV7-6, the J call TRBJ1-1; D is possibly TRBD1 (6 bases). The germline V gene encodes CDR1 SGHVS and CDR2 FNYEAQ. The length of the CDR3 is 15 residues. The V end was cut by 0 bases, the J end by 6 bases, with 14 bases between. The CDR3 DNA reads TGTGCCAGCAGCTTAGCTCCGGGGAAGGGGGCTGAAGCTTTCTTT. Its protein is CASSLAPGKGAEAFF.

The chain recombines TRBV3-1 (or the pseudogene TRBV3-2) with TRBJ1-1; D not certain. The CDR3 runs 11 residues. V was pared by 3 bases and J by 6 bases, with 5 bases between. Germline CDR1 and CDR2: LGHDT and YNNKEL (reference sequence). For the CDR3, the DNA is TGTGCCAGCAGCCAGTCCGCTGAAGCTTTCTTT. It translates to CASSQSAEAFF.

This sequence joins TRBV7-9 and TRBJ1-2; no clear D gene. V dropped 1 base and J dropped 2 bases, with 8 bases sitting between them. The germline CDR1 and CDR2 sequences are SEHNR and FQNEAQ (reference sequence). This CDR3 region has 14 residues. The CDR3 DNA follows: TGTGCCAGCAGCTTAGATACAAGAAACTATGGCTACACCTTC. This translates into CASSLDTRNYGYTF.

The chain couples TRBV5-1 to TRBJ1-2, with D perhaps matching TRBD1 (5 bases). Trimming pared 4 bases from V and 7 bases from J, leaving 14 bases between. This CDR3 comprises 13 residues. In germline, CDR1 is SGHRS, CDR2 YFSETQ. The CDR3 is CASSIQDIGGYTF. CDR3 coding DNA: TGCGCCAGCAGCATACAGGACATCGGTGGCTACACCTTC. Using reference TRBV5-1 and TRBJ1-2 for the parts outside the CDR3, the full variable domain is KAGVTQTPRYLIKTRGQQVTLSCSPISGHRSVSWYQQTPGQGLQFLFEYFSETQRNKGNFPGRFSGRQFSNSRSEMNVSTLELGDSALYLCASSIQDIGGYTFGSGTRLTVV.

CDR3 bases: TGTGCCAGCAGCTTAGCGCCCAGGGGCCCAACCTCTGGAAACACCATATATTTT. As protein: CASSLAPRGPTSGNTIYF. The chain uses TRBV7-6 and TRBJ1-3; tentatively, D is TRBD1 (6 bases). There are 18 residues in the CDR3. Germline CDR1 is SGHVS and CDR2 is FNYEAQ. V lost 0 bases and J lost 0, with 15 bases in between.

In this sample, this clone turned up once. The chain has TRBV11-2 and TRBJ1-4; possibly TRBD1 for D (6 bases). Between the trimmed V and J ends, which lost 4 bases and 10 bases, there was a span of 19 bases. The germline V gene has CDR1 SGHAT and CDR2 FQNNGV. The CDR3 totals 15 residues. CDR3 region: CASSSLRGEVGKLFF. In DNA, the CDR3 is TGTGCCAGCAGCTCCCTCAGGGGAGAGGTGGGAAAACTGTTTTTT.

V usage is TRBV4-3 and J usage is TRBJ2-3; perhaps TRBD1 as D (6 bases). The CDR3 contains 15 residues. Looked up from germline, CDR1 is LGHNA and CDR2 is YSLEER. V gave up 1 base and J gave up 2 bases, with 10 bases separating them. The CDR3 loop is CASSQVKGVTDTQYF. In nucleotides, the CDR3 is TGCGCCAGCAGCCAAGTTAAGGGGGTCACAGATACGCAGTATTTT.

J is TRBJ2-2 and V is TRBV6-5; TRBD2 agrees at 9 bases. CDR3 length equals 16 residues. CDR1 is MNHEY, CDR2 SVGAGI, per germline. V lost 1 base, J lost 1 base, and 1 base stayed unmatched. CDR3 sequence (DNA): TGTGCCAGCAGTTACTTTAGCGGGGGGAACACCGGGGAGCTGTTTTTT. Translation gives CASSYFSGGNTGELFF.

The rearrangement uses TRBV11-3 and TRBJ2-7; tentatively, D is TRBD2 (6 bases). The CDR3 spans 15 residues. With 0 bases removed from V and 5 bases from J, the gap between germline ends came to 14 bases. The V gene's germline CDR1 is SGHNT and CDR2 YENEEA. CDR3 sequence: CASSLERGGENEQYF. The CDR3 DNA follows: TGTGCCAGCAGCTTAGAACGGGGCGGGGAAAACGAGCAGTACTTC.